The 23 T cell receptor beta chains reported below all come from one sample, sequenced in a study of blood T cell repertoires in COVID-19. Using immunoSEQ multiplex PCR, the repertoire was profiled, and TCRdb retains in-frame clones only, with some absent. Of 290,000 or so clones detected, roughly 92% appear once; the ten largest clones hold 2.2%. What was sequenced was peripheral blood. All receptors come from a woman in her 30s with COVID-19, enrolled during active disease.

The CDR3, as DNA: TGTGCCAGTAGTATTCGAGGGGGCGCGGCCAAAAACATTCAGTACTTC. Translated: CASSIRGGAAKNIQYF. This chain uses TRBV19 with TRBJ2-4; the match to TRBD1 covers 7 bases. The CDR3 has 16 amino acids. J gave up 1 base and V 3 bases, and 6 bases lay outside the gene matches. Per germline, CDR1 LNHDA and CDR2 SQIVND (reference sequence).

The chain joins TRBV11-2 to TRBJ2-7; 8 bases line up with TRBD1. This CDR3 has 15 residues. With V trimmed by 5 bases and J by 4 bases, 10 bases remained unmatched. Germline-derived CDR1 and CDR2 are SGHAT and FQNNGV. CDR3: CASSVDRVPSYEQYF. CDR3 nucleotide sequence: TGTGCCAGCAGCGTGGACAGGGTTCCTTCTTACGAGCAGTACTTC. Full variable domain (remainder filled in from reference TRBV11-2 and TRBJ2-7): EAGVAQSPRYKIIEKRQSVAFWCNPISGHATLYWYQQILGQGPKLLIQFQNNGVVDDSQLPKDRFSAERLKGVDSTLKIQPAKLEDSAVYLCASSVDRVPSYEQYFGPGTRLTVT.

The gene calls are TRBV12-3 or TRBV12-4 and TRBJ1-2, with a possible D match to TRBD1 (5 bases). The V end lost 3 bases, the J end lost 3 bases, and 8 bases lay between the germline ends. The CDR3 has 13 amino acids. CDR3 protein: CASSLGRDYGYTF. The CDR3 region has the DNA TGTGCCAGCAGTTTGGGCAGGGACTATGGCTACACCTTC.

This chain joins TRBV30 and TRBJ2-2; D unclear. Looked up from germline, CDR1 is GTSNPN and CDR2 is SVGIG (reference sequence). The CDR3 has 13 residues. Deletions cut 0 bases from V and 7 bases from J, with 9 bases between. The CDR3 region is CAWSVQVGGELFF. CDR3 in DNA: TGTGCCTGGAGTGTCCAGGTGGGCGGGGAGCTGTTTTTT.

V is TRBV5-6 and J is TRBJ1-2; a possible D gene is TRBD1 (5 bases). The ends were cut back, 4 bases at V and 8 bases at J, with 18 bases in the middle. The length of the CDR3 is 14 residues. Germline CDR1 reads SGHDT; CDR2 reads YYEEEE. CDR3 residues: CASSPTVAGSGYTF. The CDR3 DNA reads TGTGCCAGCAGCCCGACAGTGGCCGGGAGCGGCTACACCTTC.

This clone was recorded a few times. The gene calls are TRBV19 and TRBJ2-3, with 12 positions matching TRBD2. V trimming: 3 bases; J trimming: 5 bases; junction bases outside the gene matches: 6. This CDR3 has 16 amino acids. Germline-derived CDR1 and CDR2 are LNHDA and SQIVND (reference sequence). In DNA, the CDR3 is TGTGCCAGTAGTATCCGGACTAGCGGGGAAGGAGATACGCAGTATTTT. It codes for CASSIRTSGEGDTQYF.

The chain recombines TRBV23-1 with TRBJ1-2; D is ambiguous. TRBV23-1 is an open reading frame whose function is uncertain. Trimming pared 4 bases from V and 8 bases from J, leaving 20 bases between. The CDR3 consists of 15 residues. CDR3: CASSPADPWSIGYTF. CDR3 DNA sequence: TGCGCCAGCAGTCCAGCGGACCCTTGGTCGATCGGCTACACCTTC.

The genes are TRBV6-5 and TRBJ1-1; a possible D gene is TRBD1 (6 bases). This CDR3 contains 15 residues. CDR1 and CDR2 (germline): MNHEY, SVGAGI. Trimming took off 4 bases at V and 1 base at J, with 13 bases between the two ends. Here the CDR3 DNA reads TGTGCCAGCAGTTTAGACAGGCGAGGGAACACTGAAGCTTTCTTT. This sequence encodes CASSLDRRGNTEAFF.

The rearrangement uses TRBV30 and TRBJ1-6; tentatively, D is TRBD1 (5 bases). This CDR3 has 13 residues. Trimming cost V 1 base and J 6 bases, with 7 bases left between them. Germline-derived CDR1 and CDR2 are GTSNPN and SVGIG (reference sequence). This CDR3 reads CAWSAGSNSPLHF. For the CDR3, the DNA is TGTGCCTGGAGTGCAGGGTCTAATTCACCCCTCCACTTT. The full variable domain, with the rest looked up from reference TRBV30 and TRBJ1-6, is SQTIHQWPATLVQPVGSPLSLECTVEGTSNPNLYWYRQAAGRGLQLLFYSVGIGQISSEVPQNLSASRPQDRQFILSSKKLLLSDSGFYLCAWSAGSNSPLHFGNGTRLTVT.

The chain uses TRBV3-1 (or the pseudogene TRBV3-2) and TRBJ2-1, with 13 bases fitting TRBD2. V gave up 4 bases and J gave up 9 bases; unmatched junction bases: 6. The CDR3 runs to 15 residues. Per the germline V gene, CDR1 is LGHDT and CDR2 is YNNKEL (reference sequence). Written as DNA, the CDR3 is TGTGCCAGCAGCCGTACTAGCGGGAGGGATGGTGAGCAGTTCTTC. It specifies CASSRTSGRDGEQFF.

Note on this clone: The sample has other DNA sequences that encode this CDR3 too. The V gene is TRBV11-2, the J gene TRBJ2-5, with 9 bases fitting TRBD1. Trimming took 3 bases from V and 5 from J; bases not matched to a gene: 1. The CDR3 has 13 amino acids. Germline values: CDR1 SGHAT, CDR2 FQNNGV. CDR3 sequence reads: CASSFGQGETQYF. DNA for the CDR3: TGTGCCAGCAGCTTCGGACAGGGGGAGACCCAGTACTTC.

V is TRBV19 and J is TRBJ1-2, with unresolved D. CDR1 LNHDA and CDR2 SQIVND come from the germline V gene (reference sequence). V lost 3 bases and J lost 9, with 17 bases in between. The CDR3 runs 14 residues. For the CDR3, the DNA is TGTGCCAGTAGTATCTTGCAGTCATCAACTAGCTACACCTTC. Protein sequence: CASSILQSSTSYTF.

The chain is built from TRBV2 and TRBJ1-1; TRBD1 agrees at 10 bases. CDR1 and CDR2 from the germline V gene are SNHLY and FYNNEI. V dropped 4 bases and J dropped 1; count of bases not matched to a gene: 15. The CDR3 contains 19 residues. As DNA, the CDR3 is TGTGCCAGCAGTGGGGACAGGGGACGGATTCAAGCCGCGAACACTGAAGCTTTCTTT. It translates to CASSGDRGRIQAANTEAFF.

CDR3 DNA sequence: TGTGCCAGCAGTTTAAGTCCCCCCGCGGCGCAGTATTTT. Translated, it gives CASSLSPPAAQYF. The gene calls are TRBV12-3 or TRBV12-4 and TRBJ2-3; D not resolved. The length of the CDR3 is 13 residues. V lost 2 bases and J 10 bases, leaving 13 bases between the germline ends.

V is TRBV5-1 and J is TRBJ2-1, with no clear D. Germline V gene sequence: CDR1 SGHRS, CDR2 YFSETQ. The ends were cut back, 4 bases at V and 4 bases at J, with 12 bases in the middle. The CDR3 covers 14 residues. The CDR3 DNA is TGCGCCAGCAGCCCGAATACACAATACAATGAGCAGTTCTTC. This translates into CASSPNTQYNEQFF.

The V and J genes are TRBV5-4 and TRBJ2-7, with TRBD1 matching over 8 bases. The CDR3 spans 15 residues. The V and J ends lost 0 bases and 3 bases, in that order; junction bases with no gene match: 5. CDR1 and CDR2 from the germline V gene are SGHNT and YYREEE (reference sequence). The CDR3 is CASSLAGDRLYEQYF. CDR3 DNA: TGTGCCAGCAGCTTGGCCGGGGACAGGCTCTACGAGCAGTACTTC.

This chain joins TRBV29-1 and TRBJ2-1; 10 bases fit TRBD2. In germline, CDR1 is SQVTM, CDR2 ANQGSEA. This CDR3 is 15 amino acids long. V lost 8 bases, J lost 4 bases, and 11 bases stayed unmatched. In DNA form, the CDR3 reads TGCAGCTCCGGCGGCCTAGCGGGAGCTTACAATGAGCAGTTCTTC. It translates to CSSGGLAGAYNEQFF.

The chain has TRBV7-6 and TRBJ2-7; no clear D. The CDR3 sequence is 15 residues long. Trimming took 1 base from V and 0 from J, leaving 10 bases between them. Per germline, CDR1 SGHVS and CDR2 FNYEAQ. CDR3 protein: CASSLGASVSYEQYF. Here the CDR3 DNA reads TGTGCCAGCAGCTTAGGAGCGAGCGTCTCCTACGAGCAGTACTTC.

The gene calls are TRBV7-2 and TRBJ2-2; D gene ambiguous. Trimming left V 5 bases short and J 5 bases short, with 18 bases between. The germline V gene has CDR1 SGHTA and CDR2 FQGNSA. The CDR3 is 16 amino acids. CDR3 amino acids: CASSPLGRTVTGELFF. CDR3 in DNA: TGTGCCAGCAGCCCCCTTGGTCGAACGGTAACCGGGGAGCTGTTTTTT.

This clone was observed once. This sequence joins TRBV27 and TRBJ2-5; TRBD1 matches 9 bases. This CDR3 is 14 amino acids long. Trimming took 4 bases from V and 6 from J; bases not matched to a gene: 6. The germline CDR1 and CDR2 sequences are MNHEY and SMNVEV (reference sequence). The CDR3 DNA reads TGTGCCAGCAGTTACCGGGACAGGGCACAGACCCAGTACTTC. Translating gives CASSYRDRAQTQYF.

This clone was recorded a few times. The chain links TRBV5-1 to TRBJ2-3; D remains unclear. V was cut by 3 bases and J by 0 bases, with 8 bases left in between. CDR3 length: 14 residues. CDR1 SGHRS and CDR2 YFSETQ come from the germline V gene. This CDR3 is CASSSDWSTDTQYF. The CDR3 bases are TGCGCCAGCAGCTCCGACTGGAGCACAGATACGCAGTATTTT.

This chain joins TRBV5-1 and TRBJ1-1, with 11 bases fitting TRBD1. Trimming cost V 3 bases and J 7 bases; bases outside gene matches: 11. CDR3 length: 16 residues. From germline, CDR1 is SGHRS and CDR2 YFSETQ. The CDR3, as DNA: TGCGCCAGCAGCTCGCTACCGGGACAGGGGGTGAGTGAAGCTTTCTTT. This encodes CASSSLPGQGVSEAFF. Using reference TRBV5-1 and TRBJ1-1 for the parts outside the CDR3, the full variable domain is KAGVTQTPRYLIKTRGQQVTLSCSPISGHRSVSWYQQTPGQGLQFLFEYFSETQRNKGNFPGRFSGRQFSNSRSEMNVSTLELGDSALYLCASSSLPGQGVSEAFFGQGTRLTVV.

This clone was recorded once. The chain links TRBV5-1 to TRBJ1-4; D might be TRBD1 (6 bases). V dropped 0 bases and J dropped 6 bases, with 12 bases sitting between them. The CDR3 sequence is 15 residues long. The germline gives CDR1 SGHRS, CDR2 YFSETQ. Here the CDR3 reads CASSLAQGRDEKLFF. The CDR3 DNA follows: TGCGCCAGCAGCTTGGCGCAGGGGCGCGATGAAAAACTGTTTTTT.